These 20 T cell receptor beta chains originate from one sample sequenced in a study of blood T cell repertoires in COVID-19. Produced via immunoSEQ multiplex PCR; TCRdb's table is partial and in-frame only. This table holds some 80,000 clones, over 75% found once. Sequencing was done on a sample of peripheral blood. The receptor set was obtained from a man older than 75 with acute or convalescent COVID-19.

The chain carries TRBV7-6 and TRBJ2-5, with TRBD2 matching 9 bases. This CDR3 has 15 residues. The V gene's germline CDR1 is SGHVS and CDR2 FNYEAQ. Losses at the gene ends were 1 base for V and 2 bases for J; bases not matched to a gene: 2. CDR3 amino acids: CASSLGTSGQETQYF. The CDR3 nucleotides are TGTGCCAGCAGCTTAGGTACTAGCGGGCAAGAGACCCAGTACTTC.

This clone showed up just once. J is TRBJ2-1 and V is TRBV6-6; tentative D call: TRBD1 (5 bases). CDR1 and CDR2 (germline): MNHNY, SVGAGI (reference sequence). The CDR3 sequence is 14 residues long. V was pared by 8 bases and J by 4 bases, with 15 bases between. The CDR3 reads CASLKTREYNEQFF. The DNA for the CDR3 is TGTGCCAGCCTCAAGACCAGGGAATACAATGAGCAGTTCTTC.

The V and J genes are TRBV7-8 and TRBJ2-1; no clear D gene. CDR1 is SGHVS, CDR2 FQNEAQ, per germline. V lost 1 base to trimming and J lost 7 bases, with 8 bases between them. This CDR3 contains 13 residues. Here the CDR3 reads CASSLDHRNEQFF. The CDR3 coding sequence is TGTGCCAGCAGCTTAGACCACAGAAATGAGCAGTTCTTC.

The V gene is TRBV5-5, the J gene TRBJ2-2; D remains ambiguous. Germline assignment: CDR1 SGHKS and CDR2 YYEKEE (reference sequence). The CDR3 runs 13 residues. V was pared by 4 bases and J by 5 bases, with 9 bases between. Here the CDR3 DNA reads TGTGCCAGCAGCATAATCGTGACCGGGGAGCTGTTTTTT. Translation gives CASSIIVTGELFF.

This chain connects TRBV5-5 to TRBJ2-7; 8 nucleotides agree with TRBD2. This CDR3 comprises 14 residues. Germline CDR1 SGHKS, CDR2 YYEKEE (reference sequence). The J segment lost 6 bases and the V segment lost 4 bases, leaving 9 bases of the junction unmatched. The CDR3 spells CASSLPGGPSEQYF. CDR3 DNA: TGTGCCAGCAGCCTACCGGGGGGGCCCAGCGAGCAGTACTTC.

The chain has TRBV5-6 and TRBJ1-6; 8 nucleotides match TRBD1. The germline V gene has CDR1 SGHDT and CDR2 YYEEEE. The CDR3 consists of 15 residues. V shed 4 bases, J shed 5 bases, and the junction held 5 bases outside the gene matches. The CDR3 reads CASSIDRGDNSPLHF. The CDR3 nucleotides read TGTGCCAGCAGCATCGACAGGGGAGATAATTCACCCCTCCACTTT. Looking up the rest from reference TRBV5-6 and TRBJ1-6 gives the full variable domain: DAGVTQSPTHLIKTRGQQVTLRCSPKSGHDTVSWYQQALGQGPQFIFQYYEEEERQRGNFPDRFSGHQFPNYSSELNVNALLLGDSALYLCASSIDRGDNSPLHFGNGTRLTVT.

The chain joins TRBV5-1 to TRBJ1-3; D might be TRBD1 (5 bases). Germline values: CDR1 SGHRS, CDR2 YFSETQ. Trimming shortened V by 0 bases and J by 4 bases, and 11 bases separated the two germline ends. The CDR3 runs to 15 residues. This CDR3 reads CASSLAGPPGNTIYF. The CDR3 DNA reads TGCGCCAGCAGCTTGGCAGGGCCTCCAGGAAACACCATATATTTT.

The CDR3 region has the DNA TGTGCCAGCAGCGCCCGGGACAGGGGCCTTCAGCAGTACTTC. Translated: CASSARDRGLQQYF. The chain recombines TRBV3-1 (or the pseudogene TRBV3-2) with TRBJ2-7; 10 nucleotides agree with TRBD1. Trimming removed 5 bases from V and 8 bases from J; junction bases left unmatched: 9. The germline gives CDR1 LGHDT, CDR2 YNNKEL (reference sequence). The CDR3 loop spans 14 amino acids.

The J gene is TRBJ1-4, the V gene TRBV18, with D possibly being TRBD1 (6 bases). In germline, CDR1 is KGHSH, CDR2 LQKENI. V lost 2 bases, J lost 4 bases, and 11 bases lay in between. This CDR3 is 15 amino acids long. In DNA, the CDR3 is TGTGCCAGCTCACCAAATCAGGGGCGTAATGAAAAACTGTTTTTT. It is translated as CASSPNQGRNEKLFF.

This sequence joins TRBV9 and TRBJ2-7, with D possibly TRBD1 on 6 matching bases. Germline V gene sequence: CDR1 SGDLS, CDR2 YYNGEE. The CDR3 consists of 15 residues. Deletions cut 0 bases from V and 4 bases from J, with 14 bases between. The CDR3 DNA follows: TGTGCCAGCAGCGTAGAACCAGGGGTAGGTTACGAGCAGTACTTC. Residues: CASSVEPGVGYEQYF.

The rearrangement uses TRBV12-3 or TRBV12-4 and TRBJ2-3, with a tentative D call TRBD2 (5 bases). Between the trimmed V and J ends, which lost 10 bases and 2 bases, there was a span of 13 bases. This CDR3 region has 13 residues. The CDR3 DNA sequence: TGTGCCACCCAACGGGGTTCCACAGATACGCAGTATTTT. Protein sequence: CATQRGSTDTQYF.

The V call is TRBV15, the J call TRBJ1-2, with D maybe TRBD1 (5 bases). This CDR3 region has 15 residues. The V gene lost 0 bases and the J gene lost 6 bases, with 14 bases spanning the gap. Germline CDR1 and CDR2: LNHNV and YYDKDF (reference sequence). The CDR3, as DNA: TGTGCCACCAGCAGAGATCTCGGACGACAGAATGGCTACACCTTC. Its translation: CATSRDLGRQNGYTF.

The CDR3 DNA reads as TGTGCCATCAGACAGTCAGGGGGGCCGCCAGATACGCAGTATTTT. Its protein product is CAIRQSGGPPDTQYF. This chain joins TRBV10-3 and TRBJ2-3, with D maybe TRBD1 (7 bases). With 6 bases removed from V and 4 bases from J, the gap between germline ends came to 17 bases. Germline V gene lookup returns CDR1 ENHRY and CDR2 SYGVKD. This CDR3 region has 15 residues.

V and J are TRBV9 and TRBJ1-4; 9 bases are a match to TRBD1. Germline values: CDR1 SGDLS, CDR2 YYNGEE. The CDR3 is 14 residues long. Trimming took 3 bases from V and 8 from J; bases not matched to a gene: 5. The CDR3 sequence: CASSAGQGGEKLFF. The CDR3, as DNA: TGTGCCAGCAGCGCGGGACAGGGAGGCGAAAAACTGTTTTTT.

The CDR3, as DNA: TGTGCCAGCAGTACCCCCAGTCATTCCGGCTACACCTTC. Its protein is CASSTPSHSGYTF. The chain links TRBV6-6 to TRBJ1-2, with no clear D. This CDR3 is 13 amino acids long. With 5 bases removed from V and 8 bases from J, the gap between germline ends came to 15 bases. CDR1 MNHNY and CDR2 SVGAGI come from the germline V gene (reference sequence).

V gene TRBV27 combines with J gene TRBJ2-1, with a possible D match to TRBD2 (6 bases). The germline gives CDR1 MNHEY, CDR2 SMNVEV (reference sequence). V gave up 6 bases and J gave up 2 bases, with 14 bases separating them. The CDR3 consists of 15 residues. CDR3 bases: TGTGCCAGCAGAGCGGGCAGTAATACCTACAATGAGCAGTTCTTC. This codes for CASRAGSNTYNEQFF.

This chain joins TRBV19 and TRBJ2-3; TRBD1 aligns across 9 bases. CDR1 is LNHDA and CDR2 is SQIVND in the germline V gene (reference sequence). Germline trimming cut 5 bases from V and 2 bases from J; bases unmatched to any gene: 8. This CDR3 region has 16 residues. The CDR3 here is CASSSGQGRNTDTQYF. The CDR3 DNA reads TGTGCCAGTAGTTCAGGACAGGGGCGGAACACAGATACGCAGTATTTT.

V and J are TRBV30 and TRBJ2-1; TRBD2 matches 7 bases. The V gene's germline CDR1 is GTSNPN and CDR2 SVGIG (reference sequence). The CDR3 covers 14 residues. V dropped 4 bases and J dropped 3; count of bases not matched to a gene: 6. Here the CDR3 DNA reads TGTGCCTGGACCGGGGAGGGACTCTACAATGAGCAGTTCTTC. Translation: CAWTGEGLYNEQFF.

The chain carries TRBV6-4 and TRBJ2-5; maybe TRBD2 (7 bases). Germline loops: CDR1 MRHNA, CDR2 SNTAGT. The ends were cut back, 3 bases at V and 1 base at J, with 21 bases in the middle. This CDR3 is built from 18 residues. In nucleotides, the CDR3 is TGTGCCAGCAGTGAGCGTGAACCCCGGGGGGCCCCCCAAGAGACCCAGTACTTC. This translates into CASSEREPRGAPQETQYF.

As for this clone: Additional DNA sequences in this sample encode the identical CDR3. The chain has TRBV18 and TRBJ1-5; no firm D call. CDR3 length: 13 residues. Germline CDR1 is KGHSH and CDR2 is LQKENI. Trimming removed 3 bases at V and 4 bases at J, with 7 bases between. The CDR3 bases are TGTGCCAGCTCACCCACCGGGAATCAGCCCCAGCATTTT. This gives the protein CASSPTGNQPQHF.